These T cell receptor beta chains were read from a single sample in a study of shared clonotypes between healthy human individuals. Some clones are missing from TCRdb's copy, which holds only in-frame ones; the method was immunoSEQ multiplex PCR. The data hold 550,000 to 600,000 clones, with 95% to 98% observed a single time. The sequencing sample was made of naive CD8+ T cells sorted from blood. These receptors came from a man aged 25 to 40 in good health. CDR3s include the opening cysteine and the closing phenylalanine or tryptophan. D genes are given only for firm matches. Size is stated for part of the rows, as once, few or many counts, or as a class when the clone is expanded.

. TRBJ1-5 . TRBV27 TGTGCCAGCTACCCCACCTCAAGCAGGGAGGAGGCCAATCAGCCCCAGCATTTT CASYPTSSREEANQPQHF
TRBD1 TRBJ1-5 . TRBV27 TGTGCCAGCAAGGAGGGACAGAGCAATCAGCCCCAGCATTTT CASKEGQSNQPQHF
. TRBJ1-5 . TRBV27 TGTGCCAGCAGTTTATCAGCTGGGGACGGACAGCCCCAGCATTTT CASSLSAGDGQPQHF
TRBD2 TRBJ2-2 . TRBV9 TGTGCCAGCAGCACCCGACTAGCGGGAGTCACCGGGGAGCTGTTTTTT CASSTRLAGVTGELFF
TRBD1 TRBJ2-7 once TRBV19 TGTGCCAGTAGCATACCGGGACAGGGGGGCTACGAGCAGTACTTC CASSIPGQGGYEQYF
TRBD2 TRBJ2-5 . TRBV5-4 TGTGCCAGCAGCTTGGGACTAGCGGGAGAAGAGACCCAGTACTTC CASSLGLAGEETQYF
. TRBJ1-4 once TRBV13 TGTGCCAGCAGCTCGACGTCGGGAGGGGTAGACGAAAAACTGTTTTTT CASSSTSGGVDEKLFF
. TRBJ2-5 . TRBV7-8 TGTGCCAGCAGCTTAAACGGGGGGCGATTACAAGAGACCCAGTACTTC CASSLNGGRLQETQYF
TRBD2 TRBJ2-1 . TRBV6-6 TGTGCCAGCAAAAACAGCGGGGCCTACAATGAGCAGTTCTTC CASKNSGAYNEQFF
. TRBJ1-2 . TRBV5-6 TGTGCCAGCAGCCCCCACCCTTTGAGTGGCTACACCTTC CASSPHPLSGYTF
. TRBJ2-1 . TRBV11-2 TGTGCCAGCAGCCCCTGGTCAGTTGAGCAGTTCTTC CASSPWSVEQFF
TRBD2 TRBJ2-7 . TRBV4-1 TGCGCCAGCAGCCAAGCTACTAGCGGGAGGGGGTTCGAGCAGTACTTC CASSQATSGRGFEQYF
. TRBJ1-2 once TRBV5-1 TGCGCCAGCAGCGTTAACAGGGTCGACTATGGCTACACCTTC CASSVNRVDYGYTF
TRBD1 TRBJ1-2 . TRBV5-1 TGCGCCAGCAGCTTGAGCCAGGGGGCGTTGGGCTACACCTTC CASSLSQGALGYTF
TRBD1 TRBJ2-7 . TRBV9 TGTGCCAGCAGCGTAGAGGGACAGGGGGCTAGGGAGCAGTACTTC CASSVEGQGAREQYF
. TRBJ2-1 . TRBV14 TGTGCCAGCAGCCGCGCCGGTGAGCAGTTCTTC CASSRAGEQFF
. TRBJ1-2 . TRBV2 TGTGCCAGCGCTCAGATCAGCAGCTTATATGGCTACACCTTC CASAQISSLYGYTF
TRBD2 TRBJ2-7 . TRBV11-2 TGTGCCAGCAGCGCAGGGGTAGCGGGAGGGCCTGGGCTCGAGCAGTACTTC CASSAGVAGGPGLEQYF
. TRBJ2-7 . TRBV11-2 TGTGCCAGCAGCTTAACAGCCATCTCCCCCGTATTCTACGAGCAGTACTTC CASSLTAISPVFYEQYF
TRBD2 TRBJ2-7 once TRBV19 TGTGCCAGTACAGGGACTACGAGCGAGCAGTACTTC CASTGTTSEQYF
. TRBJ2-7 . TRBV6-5 TGTGCCAGCAGTTACGGGGTGGCAGGCTACGAGCAGTACTTC CASSYGVAGYEQYF
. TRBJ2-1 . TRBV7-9 TGTGCCAGCAGCTTGATCGTCCATGAGCAGTTCTTC CASSLIVHEQFF
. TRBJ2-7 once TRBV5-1 TGCGCCAGCAGCTGGGACCCGAGCTCCTACGAGCAGTACTTC CASSWDPSSYEQYF
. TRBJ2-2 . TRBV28 TGTGCCAGCAGTTTATATGGCGGGGAGCTGTTTTTT CASSLYGGELFF
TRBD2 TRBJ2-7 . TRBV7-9 TGTGCCAGCAGCTTCCGGACTAGCGGGAGTTACGAGCAGTACTTC CASSFRTSGSYEQYF